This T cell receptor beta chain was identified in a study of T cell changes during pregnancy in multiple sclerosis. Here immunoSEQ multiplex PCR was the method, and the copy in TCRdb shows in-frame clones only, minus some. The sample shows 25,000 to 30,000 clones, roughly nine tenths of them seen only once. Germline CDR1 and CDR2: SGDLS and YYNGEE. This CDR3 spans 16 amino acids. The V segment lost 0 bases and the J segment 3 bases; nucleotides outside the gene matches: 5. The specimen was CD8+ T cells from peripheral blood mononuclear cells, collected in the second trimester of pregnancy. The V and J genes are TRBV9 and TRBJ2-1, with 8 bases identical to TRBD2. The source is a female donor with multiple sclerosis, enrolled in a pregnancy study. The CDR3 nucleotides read TGTGCCAGCAGCGTAGAGCCTAGCGGGTACTACAATGAGCAGTTCTTC. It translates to CASSVEPSGYYNEQFF. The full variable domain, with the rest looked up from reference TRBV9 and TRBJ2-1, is DSGVTQTPKHLITATGQRVTLRCSPRSGDLSVYWYQQSLDQGLQFLIQYYNGEERAKGNILERFSAQQFPDLHSELNLSSLELGDSALYFCASSVEPSGYYNEQFFGPGTRLTVL.